This entry lists 24 T cell receptor beta chains sequenced from one sample in a study of naive and memory T cell subsets. Two oligonucleotides, mixed equimolar, formed the beta constant-region primer covering TRBC1 and TRBC2. In TCRdb, the UMI-ligation and nested PCR reads were re-called with MiXCR into one record per CDR3 protein. This table has 23,000 or so distinct CDR3 sequences, about 11% appearing once. The specimen was central memory CD8+ T cells from blood. Receptors originate from a human donor in good health.

This clonotype was observed many times. The V call is TRBV27, the J call TRBJ2-1, with 13 bases fitting TRBD2. Trimming removed 5 bases from V and 16 bases from J; junction bases left unmatched: 11. Germline lookup yields CDR1 MNHEY and CDR2 SMNVEV (reference sequence). The CDR3 runs 14 residues. The DNA for the CDR3 is TGTGCCAGCAGTCGGGGACTAGCGGGAAGGTGGCCTTTCTTC. Translating it yields CASSRGLAGRWPFF.

There are many counts of this clonotype. The V call is TRBV5-4, the J call TRBJ2-1; D might be TRBD2 (5 bases). Trimming shortened V by 0 bases and J by 10 bases, and 14 bases separated the two germline ends. This CDR3 comprises 14 residues. Germline V CDR1 and CDR2: SGHNT, YYREEE (reference sequence). CDR3: CASSLGPGVAEQFF. CDR3 nucleotides: TGTGCCAGCAGCTTGGGACCCGGGGTAGCCGAGCAGTTCTTC.

There are many counts of this clonotype. The rearrangement joins TRBV29-1 to TRBJ2-1, with D uncertain. Trimming cost V 4 bases and J 4 bases, with 8 bases left between them. The CDR3 is 12 amino acids. Germline V gives CDR1 SQVTM, CDR2 ANQGSEA. The CDR3 DNA reads TGCAGCGTTGCTTCTGGGTACAATGAGCAGTTCTTC. Residues: CSVASGYNEQFF.

This clonotype was seen only a few times. This chain links TRBV6-2 or TRBV6-3 with TRBJ2-1; no firm D call. The CDR3 is 12 residues long. CDR1 and CDR2 from the germline V gene are MNHEY and SVGEGT. V was trimmed by 11 bases and J by 3 bases, leaving 11 bases between them. This CDR3 reads CAGTGFYNEQFF. DNA for the CDR3: TGTGCCGGAACTGGTTTCTACAATGAGCAGTTCTTC.

The genes are TRBV4-1 and TRBJ1-1, with D possibly being TRBD1 (5 bases). The CDR3 runs 13 residues. Germline V gives CDR1 MGHRA, CDR2 YSYEKL. V was pared by 4 bases and J by 1 base, with 7 bases between. CDR3 sequence reads: CASSPRENTEAFF. The CDR3 DNA is TGCGCCAGCAGCCCCAGGGAGAACACTGAAGCTTTCTTT.

J is TRBJ1-5 and V is TRBV7-9; 7 bases line up with TRBD1. Germline loops: CDR1 SEHNR, CDR2 FQNEAQ (reference sequence). The ends lost 8 bases at V and 0 bases at J; junction bases unmatched: 4. The CDR3 is made up of 14 amino acids. CDR3 sequence reads: CASQGDNSNQPQHF. The CDR3 DNA sequence: TGTGCCAGCCAGGGGGACAATAGCAATCAGCCCCAGCATTTT.

This clonotype was observed at least ten times. This rearrangement joins TRBV10-1 to TRBJ2-7, with 11 bases matching TRBD1. The CDR3 length is 16 residues. The trim removed 4 bases at V and 3 bases at J, leaving 8 bases unmatched. The V gene's germline CDR1 is WNHNN and CDR2 SYGVQD (reference sequence). Here the CDR3 reads CASSATDRGRIYEQYF. The CDR3 bases are TGCGCCAGCAGTGCGACGGACAGGGGGCGCATCTACGAGCAGTACTTC.

This clonotype was seen a handful of times. The chain uses TRBV20-1 and TRBJ2-2; D gene unclear. V gave up 0 bases and J gave up 4 bases, with 12 bases separating them. Germline V gene sequence: CDR1 DFQATT, CDR2 SNEGSKA (reference sequence). This CDR3 region has 15 residues. The CDR3: CSARELRMGTGELFF. As DNA, the CDR3 is TGCAGTGCTAGAGAATTAAGAATGGGCACCGGGGAGCTGTTTTTT.

This clonotype turned up a few times. This rearrangement joins TRBV3-1 to TRBJ1-1; the D gene is possibly TRBD1 (6 bases). The CDR3 is made up of 19 amino acids. V was trimmed by 1 base and J by 7 bases, leaving 28 bases between them. CDR1 and CDR2 from the germline V gene are LGHDT and YNNKEL (reference sequence). The CDR3 bases are TGTGCCAGCAGCCAAGTTGGTTGGGGGCATGGAAGGGGCATGGATGAAGCTTTCTTT. Amino acids: CASSQVGWGHGRGMDEAFF.

This clonotype turned up a few times. The chain combines TRBV7-9 with TRBJ2-3, with unresolved D. CDR3 length equals 13 residues. Trimming took off 0 bases at V and 2 bases at J, with 3 bases between the two ends. CDR1 and CDR2 from the germline V gene are SEHNR and FQNEAQ (reference sequence). In DNA form, the CDR3 reads TGTGCCAGCAGCTTAGCGATCACAGATACGCAGTATTTT. Translated, it gives CASSLAITDTQYF.

There are many counts of this clonotype. The chain combines TRBV28 with TRBJ1-1, with 8 bases lining up with TRBD1. This CDR3 is built from 17 residues. Trimming removed 2 bases from V and 1 base from J; junction bases left unmatched: 9. Germline values: CDR1 MDHEN, CDR2 SYDVKM. CDR3 amino acids: CASSLPSTGVRNTEAFF. Written as DNA, the CDR3 is TGTGCCAGCAGTTTACCTTCGACAGGGGTAAGGAACACTGAAGCTTTCTTT.

This clonotype was counted at least ten times. V is TRBV9 and J is TRBJ2-7; TRBD1 matches at 8 bases. V dropped 4 bases and J dropped 2; count of bases not matched to a gene: 8. CDR1 is SGDLS and CDR2 is YYNGEE in the germline V gene. This CDR3 is built from 15 residues. CDR3: CASSFGTGGAYEQYF. Here the CDR3 DNA reads TGTGCCAGCAGCTTCGGGACAGGAGGGGCCTACGAGCAGTACTTC.

This clonotype was seen ten or more times. The gene calls are TRBV7-6 and TRBJ2-5; D is perhaps TRBD2 (6 bases). This CDR3 contains 17 residues. V lost 1 base and J lost 5, with 20 bases in between. The germline CDR1 and CDR2 sequences are SGHVS and FNYEAQ. CDR3 nucleotides: TGTGCCAGCAGCTTAGAGGTGGGAGGCCGTAATTTGGAGACCCAGTACTTC. Protein product: CASSLEVGGRNLETQYF.

This clonotype was counted only a few times. The rearrangement links TRBV6-6 to TRBJ1-2, with a weak D call TRBD1 (5 bases). V was shortened by 9 bases and J by 6 bases, with 23 bases between the two germline ends. The CDR3 extends over 15 amino acids. The germline gives CDR1 MNHNY, CDR2 SVGAGI (reference sequence). The CDR3 is CASQAGLQPINGYTF. The DNA of the CDR3 is TGTGCCAGTCAAGCGGGACTGCAGCCCATAAATGGCTACACCTTC.

In this sample, this clonotype turned up a few times. This sequence joins TRBV28 and TRBJ2-5, with 10 positions matching TRBD1. J was trimmed by 6 bases and V by 5 bases; bases with no gene match: 6. This CDR3 has 14 residues. Germline V lookup: CDR1 MDHEN, CDR2 SYDVKM. In nucleotides, the CDR3 is TGTGCCAGCAGTCCCGACAGGGGGCTAAAGACCCAGTACTTC. Translation: CASSPDRGLKTQYF.

This clonotype was observed at least ten times. The genes are TRBV7-9 and TRBJ1-3; D is possibly TRBD1 (5 bases). Trimming removed 6 bases at V and 3 bases at J, with 12 bases between. This CDR3 comprises 14 residues. The germline V gene encodes CDR1 SEHNR and CDR2 FQNEAQ (reference sequence). CDR3 amino acids: CASRPRDLGNTIYF. CDR3 DNA: TGTGCCAGCAGGCCCCGGGACCTTGGAAACACCATATATTTT.

By share, this clonotype counts as medium-sized. The V gene is TRBV7-9, the J gene TRBJ2-1, with 7 bases matching TRBD2. Germline V CDR1 and CDR2: SEHNR, FQNEAQ (reference sequence). The CDR3 is 16 residues long. The J segment lost 5 bases and the V segment lost 0 bases, leaving 7 bases of the junction unmatched. This chain's CDR3 is CASSLAPSGGDNEQFF. CDR3 nucleotides: TGTGCCAGCAGCTTAGCTCCTAGCGGAGGGGACAATGAGCAGTTCTTC.

In regard to this clonotype: One end of the junction does not line up with germline, which may come from a read error. This sequence joins TRBV7-8 and TRBJ2-7; tentative D call: TRBD2 (5 bases). Germline CDR1 is SGHVS and CDR2 is FQNEAQ. The CDR3 has 12 amino acids. The CDR3 spells CASSVARYEQYF. CDR3 sequence (DNA): TGTGCCAGCAGCGTAGCGCGATACGAGCAGTACTTC.

This clonotype has ten or more counts. J is TRBJ1-5 and V is TRBV28; TRBD1 agrees at 8 bases. The germline V gene encodes CDR1 MDHEN and CDR2 SYDVKM. CDR3 size: 15 residues. Trimming took 3 bases from V and 5 from J; bases not matched to a gene: 6. CDR3 in DNA: TGTGCCAGCAGTTTCTGGGGACAGGTTGATCAGCCCCAGCATTTT. Protein sequence: CASSFWGQVDQPQHF. The whole variable domain, remainder taken from reference TRBV28 and TRBJ1-5, is DVKVTQSSRYLVKRTGEKVFLECVQDMDHENMFWYRQDPGLGLRLIYFSYDVKMKEKGDIPEGYSVSREKKERFSLILESASTNQTSMYLCASSFWGQVDQPQHFGDGTRLSIL.

This clonotype occurred many times. The rearrangement uses TRBV20-1 and TRBJ2-1, with 9 positions matching TRBD2. Germline V gives CDR1 DFQATT, CDR2 SNEGSKA (reference sequence). CDR3 size: 17 residues. After removal of 0 bases from V and 1 base from J, the junction contained 7 bases not matched to a gene. The CDR3 loop reads CSAREGSGSSSYNEQFF. CDR3 bases: TGCAGTGCTAGAGAGGGTAGCGGGAGCTCATCCTACAATGAGCAGTTCTTC.

The J gene is TRBJ1-1, the V gene TRBV20-1; D is unresolved. The ends were cut back, 5 bases at V and 0 bases at J, with 19 bases in the middle. The length of the CDR3 is 16 residues. Germline V CDR1 and CDR2: DFQATT, SNEGSKA (reference sequence). The CDR3 spells CSALPVSGLMNTEAFF. As DNA, the CDR3 is TGCAGTGCTCTCCCAGTCTCGGGCCTCATGAACACTGAAGCTTTCTTT.

By share, this clonotype ranks as medium-sized. This chain connects TRBV6-5 to TRBJ2-5; 9 nucleotides agree with TRBD2. V dropped 5 bases and J dropped 2; count of bases not matched to a gene: 6. The CDR3 loop spans 15 amino acids. The germline V gene has CDR1 MNHEY and CDR2 SVGAGI. As DNA, the CDR3 is TGTGCCAGCAGTGGCGGACTAGCGATGCAAGAGACCCAGTACTTC. As protein: CASSGGLAMQETQYF.

This clonotype was observed a few times. The chain links TRBV7-7 to TRBJ2-2; the D gene is possibly TRBD1 (5 bases). Trimming shortened V by 1 base and J by 6 bases, and 9 bases separated the two germline ends. Germline CDR1 and CDR2: SSHAT and FNYEAQ (reference sequence). There are 14 residues in the CDR3. In nucleotides, the CDR3 is TGTGCCAGCAGCTTAGACAGGTCGTCCGGGGAGCTGTTTTTT. Translating gives CASSLDRSSGELFF.

This clonotype was recorded many times. The V and J genes are TRBV6-1 and TRBJ1-6; D remains ambiguous. Trimming cost V 2 bases and J 0 bases, with 8 bases left between them. Germline V gene lookup returns CDR1 MNHNS and CDR2 SASEGT. The CDR3 has 16 residues. This CDR3 is CASSEQPSSYNSPLHF. The CDR3 DNA reads TGTGCCAGCAGTGAACAGCCAAGCTCCTATAATTCACCCCTCCACTTT.